Following are 16 T cell receptor beta chains from one sample sequenced in a study of blood T cell repertoires in COVID-19. Profiling relied on immunoSEQ multiplex PCR, and the TCRdb table lists in-frame clones only, not all of them. The data contain tens of thousands of clones, 85% to 90% of them seen just once; the ten biggest clones take up around 27%. Source material: peripheral blood. These receptors were taken from a human donor in a cohort sampled during active COVID-19.

V is TRBV6-1 and J is TRBJ1-3; no firm D call. The CDR3 is made up of 17 amino acids. The V end was cut by 3 bases, the J end by 0 bases, with 15 bases between. Germline CDR1 and CDR2: MNHNS and SASEGT. CDR3 in DNA: TGTGCCAGCAGTGACCTGCTCGGTATGAGCTCTGGAAACACCATATATTTT. It translates to CASSDLLGMSSGNTIYF.

V is TRBV23-1 and J is TRBJ2-7, with 9 bases aligning to TRBD2. TRBV23-1 belongs to the ORF category, with a function that is uncertain. The CDR3 is 17 residues long. V dropped 9 bases and J dropped 0; count of bases not matched to a gene: 15. CDR3 region: CARTCPPASGVSYEQYF. In DNA form, the CDR3 reads TGCGCCAGGACCTGTCCGCCGGCTAGCGGGGTCTCCTACGAGCAGTACTTC.

CDR3 region: CASSLLAGGPGDTQYF. The CDR3 DNA reads TGCGCCAGCAGCTTACTAGCGGGAGGGCCTGGAGATACGCAGTATTTT. V and J are TRBV5-1 and TRBJ2-3, with 13 bases identical to TRBD2. Trimming at V came to 2 bases and at J to 5 bases, leaving 5 bases not matched to a gene. Germline CDR1 and CDR2: SGHRS and YFSETQ. This CDR3 comprises 16 residues.

The V and J genes are TRBV19 and TRBJ2-1; 8 bases line up with TRBD1. The CDR3 length is 17 residues. V lost 5 bases, J lost 1 base, and 10 bases stayed unmatched. Germline assignment: CDR1 LNHDA and CDR2 SQIVND (reference sequence). The DNA of the CDR3 is TGTGCCAGTAGTGGGCAGGGGGCGCAGGGTTCCTACAATGAGCAGTTCTTC. It specifies CASSGQGAQGSYNEQFF.

This clone was observed a few times. Other DNA sequences within the sample encode an identical CDR3. The chain is built from TRBV7-9 and TRBJ1-1, with D unresolved. The CDR3 is 13 residues long. The V end was cut by 2 bases, the J end by 2 bases, with 6 bases between. Germline CDR1 and CDR2: SEHNR and FQNEAQ (reference sequence). In nucleotides, the CDR3 is TGTGCCAGCAGCTTAACAGCAAACACTGAAGCTTTCTTT. Its translation is CASSLTANTEAFF.

The V and J genes are TRBV27 and TRBJ2-5; tentatively, D is TRBD2 (5 bases). With 2 bases removed from V and 2 bases from J, the gap between germline ends came to 9 bases. This CDR3 spans 14 amino acids. Germline CDR1 and CDR2: MNHEY and SMNVEV (reference sequence). CDR3 region: CASSLKSGQETQYF. The CDR3 bases are TGTGCCAGCAGTTTAAAGTCGGGGCAAGAGACCCAGTACTTC.

This chain joins TRBV27 and TRBJ1-2; 10 bases agree with TRBD1. Looked up from germline, CDR1 is MNHEY and CDR2 is SMNVEV (reference sequence). V was clipped by 6 bases and J by 4 bases; unmatched bases: 8. This CDR3 spans 15 amino acids. This CDR3 is CASRLMGQGSYGYTF. As DNA, the CDR3 is TGTGCCAGCAGGTTAATGGGACAGGGGTCCTATGGCTACACCTTC.

The gene calls are TRBV5-1 and TRBJ1-1; tentatively, D is TRBD1 (6 bases). The CDR3 sequence is 14 residues long. Deletions cut 4 bases from V and 1 base from J, with 11 bases between. Germline V lookup: CDR1 SGHRS, CDR2 YFSETQ. CDR3 bases: TGCGCCAGCAGCCCGGGACACCCGAACACTGAAGCTTTCTTT. As protein: CASSPGHPNTEAFF.

This chain joins TRBV4-2 and TRBJ1-1, with TRBD1 as a possible D gene (6 bases). Trimming removed 4 bases from V and 6 bases from J, with 15 bases in between. Germline V gene data show CDR1 as LGHNA and CDR2 as YNFKEQ. CDR3 length: 14 amino acids. For the CDR3, the DNA is TGTGCCAGCAGCCGAGGCGATGGGGGCGCTGAAGCTTTCTTT. Its protein is CASSRGDGGAEAFF.

The chain links TRBV5-1 to TRBJ2-3; TRBD1 might be the D (5 bases). CDR1 is SGHRS and CDR2 is YFSETQ in the germline V gene. V was pared by 0 bases and J by 1 base, with 6 bases between. The CDR3 runs 14 residues. The CDR3 DNA reads as TGCGCCAGCAGCTTGGAAGGGGGCACAGATACGCAGTATTTT. Its protein product is CASSLEGGTDTQYF.

The V gene is TRBV6-5, the J gene TRBJ2-3; no clear D gene. V was trimmed by 6 bases and J by 0 bases, leaving 4 bases between them. The CDR3 is made up of 12 amino acids. Germline V gene data show CDR1 as MNHEY and CDR2 as SVGAGI. The CDR3: CASRTSTDTQYF. In DNA, the CDR3 is TGTGCCAGCAGAACTAGCACAGATACGCAGTATTTT.

The chain uses TRBV6-4 and TRBJ2-2; a possible D gene is TRBD2 (6 bases). CDR3 length: 14 amino acids. Germline lookup yields CDR1 MRHNA and CDR2 SNTAGT. V lost 6 bases to trimming and J lost 4 bases, with 12 bases between them. The CDR3 nucleotides are TGTGCCAGCAGGCGGGGTAGCGGCACCGGGGAGCTGTTTTTT. This translates into CASRRGSGTGELFF.

The gene calls are TRBV15 and TRBJ2-5, with 9 bases lining up with TRBD1. V lost 4 bases and J lost 3; bases outside the gene matches: 12. CDR3 length: 17 amino acids. Germline V gene lookup returns CDR1 LNHNV and CDR2 YYDKDF (reference sequence). CDR3 nucleotides: TGTGCCACCAGCAAGCCCCTGGGACAGGGACCAAAAGAGACCCAGTACTTC. Translated, it gives CATSKPLGQGPKETQYF.

V and J are TRBV19 and TRBJ2-1; possible D gene TRBD1, 7 bases. With 6 bases removed from V and 4 bases from J, the gap between germline ends came to 10 bases. Germline CDR1 is LNHDA and CDR2 is SQIVND (reference sequence). The CDR3 runs 13 residues. The DNA for the CDR3 is TGTGCCAGTAGGGAGGGACAGTACAATGAGCAGTTCTTC. This codes for CASREGQYNEQFF.

The chain employs TRBV2 and TRBJ1-5; D gene unclear. CDR1 and CDR2 (germline): SNHLY, FYNNEI. The CDR3 is made up of 13 amino acids. Trimming shortened V by 4 bases and J by 4 bases, and 8 bases separated the two germline ends. The CDR3, as DNA: TGTGCCAGCAGTGTGTCAGGAAATCAGCCCCAGCATTTT. Residues: CASSVSGNQPQHF.

This chain connects TRBV7-9 to TRBJ2-5; D gene ambiguous. The V gene's germline CDR1 is SEHNR and CDR2 FQNEAQ (reference sequence). The CDR3 consists of 12 residues. Trimming stripped 5 bases from V and 5 bases from J, with 9 bases between. The CDR3 DNA follows: TGTGCCAGCAGCAAGACAAGCGAGACCCAGTACTTC. It encodes CASSKTSETQYF.